These T cell receptor beta chains were read from a single sample in a study of cytomegalovirus exposure and HLA in healthy donors. The method was immunoSEQ multiplex PCR; TCRdb's version includes in-frame clones alone and lacks a portion of them. Of over 150,000 clones in the sample, 60% to 85% were seen once. Sequenced material: PBMCs. These receptors were collected from a woman between 18 and 30 years old in good health and CMV-seronegative. Both conserved end residues are part of each CDR3. The D gene is left open where the match is weak. A row's size may be missing; if present it is once, few, many or a size class.

D gene: -; J gene: TRBJ1-4; V gene: TRBV9; clone size: -; CDR3 protein: CASIATNEKLFF; CDR3 DNA: TGTGCCAGCATCGCAACTAATGAAAAACTGTTTTTT
D gene: TRBD1; J gene: TRBJ2-7; V gene: TRBV9; clone size: -; CDR3 protein: CASSVESGQTYEQYF; CDR3 DNA: TGTGCCAGCAGCGTAGAGTCGGGACAGACCTACGAGCAGTACTTC
D gene: -; J gene: TRBJ1-4; V gene: TRBV14; clone size: -; CDR3 protein: CASSQVVGVNEKLFF; CDR3 DNA: TGTGCCAGCAGCCAAGTTGTAGGGGTGAATGAAAAACTGTTTTTT
D gene: TRBD1; J gene: TRBJ2-5; V gene: TRBV30; clone size: -; CDR3 protein: CAWSTTGDQYF; CDR3 DNA: TGTGCCTGGAGTACAACAGGGGACCAGTACTTC
D gene: -; J gene: TRBJ1-5; V gene: TRBV18; clone size: once; CDR3 protein: CASSQYSNQPQHF; CDR3 DNA: TGTGCCAGCTCACAATATAGCAATCAGCCCCAGCATTTT
D gene: TRBD1; J gene: TRBJ2-7; V gene: TRBV10-1; clone size: -; CDR3 protein: CATGTGREQYF; CDR3 DNA: TGCGCCACCGGGACAGGGCGCGAGCAGTACTTC
D gene: -; J gene: TRBJ2-7; V gene: TRBV28; clone size: -; CDR3 protein: CASSLSSYEQYF; CDR3 DNA: TGTGCCAGCAGTTTATCTTCCTACGAGCAGTACTTC
D gene: -; J gene: TRBJ2-4; V gene: TRBV19; clone size: -; CDR3 protein: CASSGRLLGPLGLLAKNIQYF; CDR3 DNA: TGTGCCAGTAGTGGCCGGTTATTAGGGCCCTTGGGGCTACTAGCCAAAAACATTCAGTACTTC
D gene: TRBD1; J gene: TRBJ1-2; V gene: TRBV19; clone size: -; CDR3 protein: CASRFRDRADYGYTF; CDR3 DNA: TGTGCCAGTAGATTCCGGGACAGGGCTGACTATGGCTACACCTTC
D gene: -; J gene: TRBJ1-2; V gene: TRBV6-6; clone size: few; CDR3 protein: CASSYSREGRGYTF; CDR3 DNA: TGTGCCAGCAGTTACTCGAGAGAAGGGAGAGGCTACACCTTC
D gene: TRBD1; J gene: TRBJ1-6; V gene: TRBV27; clone size: -; CDR3 protein: CASSLFLRGQRNSPLHF; CDR3 DNA: TGTGCCAGCAGTTTATTCCTTAGGGGACAGAGAAATTCACCCCTCCACTTT